These 5 T cell receptor beta chains were sequenced from one sample in a study of cytomegalovirus exposure and HLA in healthy donors. Primers included in the PCR were 60 Vbeta and 13 Jbeta primers. The protocol was immunoSEQ multiplex PCR, while the TCRdb copy is restricted to in-frame clones and leaves out a portion. The sample consists of over 110,000 clones, approximately 80% of them appearing once. Sequences were obtained from PBMCs. The receptors were gathered from a woman aged 60-75 years in good health and CMV-seropositive.

The rearrangement links TRBV7-2 to TRBJ2-4; 16 bases are a match to TRBD2. The V gene's germline CDR1 is SGHTA and CDR2 FQGNSA. The CDR3 length is 18 residues. J was trimmed by 7 bases and V by 5 bases; bases with no gene match: 11. The CDR3 is CASSLGTSGRARGNIQYF. CDR3 DNA sequence: TGTGCCAGCAGCCTAGGGACTAGCGGGAGGGCCAGGGGGAACATTCAGTACTTC.

The genes are TRBV5-1 and TRBJ2-5; 9 nucleotides line up with TRBD1. The DNA matches TRBJ2-7 better at its end, which makes the J call doubtful. The CDR3 is 14 amino acids. CDR1 SGHRS and CDR2 YFSETQ come from the germline V gene. CDR3 protein: CASSPQGAGYEQYF. The CDR3 DNA sequence: TGCGCCAGCAGCCCACAGGGGGCCGGCTACGAGCAGTACTTC.

The V and J genes are TRBV5-1 and TRBJ2-5; no clear D gene. The CDR3 spans 13 residues. Germline values: CDR1 SGHRS, CDR2 YFSETQ. Trimming took 3 bases from V and 4 from J, leaving 10 bases between them. CDR3 residues: CASSSVPGETQYF. Written as DNA, the CDR3 is TGCGCCAGCAGCTCTGTTCCCGGAGAGACCCAGTACTTC. The full variable domain, its missing parts supplied by reference TRBV5-1 and TRBJ2-5, is KAGVTQTPRYLIKTRGQQVTLSCSPISGHRSVSWYQQTPGQGLQFLFEYFSETQRNKGNFPGRFSGRQFSNSRSEMNVSTLELGDSALYLCASSSVPGETQYFGPGTRLLVL.

This clone was counted once. DNA for the CDR3: TGTGCCAGCAGTTTTGGCGGGATCTACTACGAGCAGTACTTC. Translated: CASSFGGIYYEQYF. The J gene is TRBJ2-7, the V gene TRBV28, with D possibly matching TRBD2 (6 bases). The CDR3 length is 14 residues. CDR1 MDHEN and CDR2 SYDVKM come from the germline V gene. The V end was cut by 3 bases, the J end by 3 bases, with 12 bases between.

This chain connects TRBV19 to TRBJ2-3; D is perhaps TRBD2 (5 bases). Germline lookup yields CDR1 LNHDA and CDR2 SQIVND (reference sequence). The V end was cut by 7 bases, the J end by 6 bases, with 14 bases between. The length of the CDR3 is 13 residues. CDR3 region: CASNDYEKDTQYF. In DNA, the CDR3 is TGTGCCAGTAACGACTATGAAAAGGATACGCAGTATTTT.